This T cell receptor (beta chain) was recorded in a study of cytomegalovirus exposure and HLA in healthy donors (dated by TCRdb to 2017 to 2019). Regarding the study in general: According to an earlier analysis of 550 to 700 of the donors, about 179 million T cells yielded roughly 110 million unique TCR beta sequences and about 300 Gb of sequence data. The T cell repertoires of around 670 subjects were profiled by immunosequencing and related to cytomegalovirus serostatus. Among 300 to 450 genotyped donors of the cohort, an average of approximately 240,000 unique TCR beta nucleotide sequences were sequenced per donor, roughly 18% of them non-productive. Typing coverage varied by locus: roughly 620-640 donors for A, B, C, DRB1 and DQB1; more than 500 for DQA1; 600 to 610 for DPA1; approximately 470 for DPB1. To decide whether each TCR beta V gene segment behaved as functional or pseudogenic, an earlier analysis of some 600 of the donors relied on high-throughput TCR beta sequencing. In addition to the first cohort of 666 subjects, a separate validation cohort of 120 different subjects was used. Rather than drawing on any new phenotypic data, the later analysis identified candidate immune exposures from TCR beta sequences and the way those sequences occurred across donors. A later genetic analysis took genome-wide SNP genotypes for about 60% of the roughly 670 donors and used that subset as a discovery cohort. Among the roughly 390 genotyped donors, around 79% belonged to the genetic ancestry cluster associated with self-reported Caucasian donors. Because of strong linkage in the cohort, a few DR-DQ haplotypes were treated as single units for association and clustering. Every repertoire in the discovery cohort had been generated on one and the same sequencing platform. Donor age, sex, ethnicity and CMV serostatus were collected together with the repertoire data. To study patterns of TCR occurrence, a later analysis re-analyzed previously published TCR beta repertoires from 550 to 800 donors and added high-resolution HLA genotyping. The study aimed to test whether cataloging public T cell receptors could reveal signatures of past pathogen exposure. To predict cytomegalovirus infection status, the study brought together high-throughput TCR immunosequencing, statistical association of individual TCRs with disease status, and machine learning. Roughly 300 gigabases of sequencing data and tens of millions of unique TCR sequences were included in an early release covering several hundred HLA-typed donors. HLA typing included class I and class II loci at four-digit resolution.

In total, over 600 healthy bone marrow donors made up the cohort. At the time of sampling, every cohort member was nominally healthy, though immune exposures that went unrecorded were likely present. The donor was CMV seropositive and was included in the group of some 290 seropositive cohort members. A peripheral blood sample was collected from each donor, and TCR beta sequencing was performed on peripheral blood mononuclear cells. The Qiagen DNeasy Blood Extraction Kit was used to extract genomic DNA from the blood cell samples. This clone was picked up one time. Its antigen is unknown. A junction boundary mismatches the germline segment, possibly from a read error. General study outcomes and caveats: Roughly 17 rarely observed V segments, including chromosome 9 orphons, were excluded from the earlier analysis of almost 600 of the donors because counts were too low. When HLA alleles, especially DR and DQ, strongly co-occurred, TCR associations were difficult to assign to individual alleles. The classifier was reported to diagnose cytomegalovirus status with high specificity and sensitivity in both the original and validation cohorts. Because some donors lacked HLA typing at each locus, the association tests relied only on the typed subset. In a later analysis, some 17,000 TCR beta sequences were associated with specific HLA alleles at a false discovery rate of 0.05. Compared with equally common non-associated chains, HLA-associated TCR beta chains in a later analysis were more clonally expanded and had lower generation probabilities. While some public TCRs were present in many individuals, most TCR sequences turned up only very rarely across donors. The authors suggested that the approach could potentially be extended to other disease states and immunological phenotypes. A further reported finding was that TCR beta sequences accurately predicted the HLA-A and HLA-B alleles for most subjects in the first cohort. Some IMGT-functional V segments, including TRBV6-2 and TRBV6-3, could not be distinguished by the 87-base-pair reads and were therefore excluded. A later analysis reported that several top co-occurrence clusters appeared linked to parvovirus B19, influenza, CMV and Epstein-Barr virus. In an earlier analysis of about 600 of the donors, most TCR beta V segments appeared in productive rearrangements about 90% or about 30% of the time, broadly matching IMGT annotations. A later analysis found that most CMV-associated TCR beta chains appeared HLA-restricted, with HLA associations seemingly driven largely by CMV exposure. A few of the identified cytomegalovirus-associated TCR beta chains were confirmed in vitro to be specific for cytomegalovirus antigens. Only TCR beta chains were sequenced in this cohort, and the absence of alpha or paired-chain data limited detectable features. In a later genetic analysis, fewer N-insertions in productive TCRs were reported among donors in an Asian-associated ancestry cluster than the approximately 710-donor mean. Correlated functional status among segregating V segments might be attributable to linkage disequilibrium, but an unknown experimental factor could not be ruled out. In the study, 150 to 200 TCR beta chains were listed as associated with cytomegalovirus. A group of highly shared sequence variants was considered likely to be a technical artifact of the sequencing pipeline. In a later analysis, TCR association rates were found to vary across HLA loci, with the most associated TCRs seen for DRB1 alleles and the fewest for HLA-C alleles. A later genetic analysis associated a missense DCLRE1C variant with V-gene and J-gene trimming of TCR beta chains, and an independent cohort replicated the association. The presence/absence analyses assumed that sequencing depth was roughly uniform across donors, and that assumption may not be true. The only immune exposure information available for the cohort was CMV serostatus.

The library was obtained by the immunoSEQ multiplex PCR assay. The multiplex PCR relied on a mix of 60 forward primers for TCR Vbeta segments and 13 reverse primers for TCR Jbeta segments. Amplification of the CDR3 region of rearranged TCR beta genes was performed with a multiplex PCR assay on genomic DNA. On the Illumina HiSeq System, the amplified TCR beta libraries were sequenced as 87-base-pair reads. In the source study's methods: A later analysis tallied approximately 87 million unique TCR beta chains across the 666 repertoires, and about 12 million of those chains were shared by two or more donors. Raw reads were error-corrected and collapsed into unique sequences by a nearest-neighbor algorithm in which closely related sequences were merged to remove PCR and sequencing errors. V, D and J gene segments were assigned by aligning CDR3 sequences to IMGT reference sequences. For a sequence to be retained, a match of at least six nucleotides to both a V gene segment and a J gene segment was required. A rearrangement was called productive if the CDR3 had no stop codons and remained in frame with V and J, and every other rearrangement was called non-productive. Following IMGT convention, CDR3 was defined as the stretch from the second conserved V-encoded cysteine up to the conserved J-encoded phenylalanine. In an earlier analysis of approximately 590 of the donors, sequences lacking an unambiguous match to a single V gene segment were excluded. An earlier analysis of 550 to 650 of the donors classified V segments as functional when productive rearrangements were above 56.7% and as segregating when the standard deviation between donors was above 5%. A statistical classification framework was built to diagnose cytomegalovirus status from the catalog of TCR beta chain sequences. In a later analysis, V and J genes were assigned by comparing TCR nucleotide sequences against IMGT/GENE-DB human TR gene sequences. Using the TCRdist pipeline, a later analysis assigned CDR3 sequences along with most-parsimonious VDJ recombination scenarios. A later analysis defined each TCR beta chain by its CDR3 amino acid sequence plus V-gene family, and excluded reads lacking a unique V-gene family. As a way to deal with suspected cross-contamination and a sequencing artifact, a later analysis dropped 500 to 700 nucleotide sequences that were highly shared and had low generation probability. A later analysis calculated a clonal expansion index for each public chain from normalized within-repertoire ranks of inferred template counts. Generation probabilities in a later analysis came from a VDJ recombination model fitted to out-of-frame rearrangements, and those results were checked against IGoR. In a later analysis, TCR-TCR, TCR-HLA and TCR-CMV co-occurrence was scored with hypergeometric tests, and a repertoire-size bias correction was applied to TCR pairs. False discovery rates were estimated in a later analysis by permuting HLA or CMV assignments 20 times. In a later analysis, co-occurring TCRs were grouped using DBSCAN, and TCRdist sequence similarity was added for clustering within HLA-allele-positive subsets. Co-occurrence clustering excluded repertoires with fewer than 30,000 or more than 120,000 public chains, plus five with anomalous nucleotide sharing. TCRdb retrieved this table from immuneACCESS and kept in-frame rearrangements only. Not all clones are present; in checked studies, unresolved V genes account for under half, and no reason is known for the remainder. V, J and clone size reflect that table, while D and trimming were determined from the DNA. The sample yields 95,000 to 150,000 clones; more than 60% were counted once. The top ten clones comprise less than 9% of the sample.

The CDR3 contains 13 residues, cysteine and phenylalanine counted. Here the CDR3 DNA is all that survives: 39 bases in frame from base 1. Per the germline V gene (reference sequence), LNHDA is the CDR1 and SQIVND is the CDR2. The receptor comes from a woman aged 40 to 55 in good health and CMV-seropositive. Sequencing input: PBMCs. The V gene is TRBV19 and the J gene is TRBJ2-7, with a tentative D gene TRBD2 over 5 matching bases. The CDR3: CASSSGGSCEQYF. The bases read TGTGCCAGTAGCTCCGGAGGATCCTGCGAGCAGTACTTC.